The clone carrying this TCR beta chain was recorded at least ten times. This entry is derived from a study of neurological immune-mediated disorders. TCRdb reanalysed the 5' RACE reads using MiXCR and keeps one entry per CDR3 protein. The sample shows under 80,000 distinct CDR3 sequences, around 5.2% of them seen only once. The ends were cut back, 10 bases at V and 0 bases at J, with 5 bases in the middle. CDR3 length equals 11 residues. CDR1 SEHNR and CDR2 FQNEAQ come from the germline V gene (reference sequence). The sequenced material came from PBMCs. This clonotype originated in a woman aged 50 to 60 with multiple sclerosis. J is TRBJ2-3 and V is TRBV7-9; unclear D gene. This CDR3 reads CAMGSTDTQYF. CDR3 DNA sequence: TGTGCCATGGGGAGCACAGATACGCAGTATTTT.